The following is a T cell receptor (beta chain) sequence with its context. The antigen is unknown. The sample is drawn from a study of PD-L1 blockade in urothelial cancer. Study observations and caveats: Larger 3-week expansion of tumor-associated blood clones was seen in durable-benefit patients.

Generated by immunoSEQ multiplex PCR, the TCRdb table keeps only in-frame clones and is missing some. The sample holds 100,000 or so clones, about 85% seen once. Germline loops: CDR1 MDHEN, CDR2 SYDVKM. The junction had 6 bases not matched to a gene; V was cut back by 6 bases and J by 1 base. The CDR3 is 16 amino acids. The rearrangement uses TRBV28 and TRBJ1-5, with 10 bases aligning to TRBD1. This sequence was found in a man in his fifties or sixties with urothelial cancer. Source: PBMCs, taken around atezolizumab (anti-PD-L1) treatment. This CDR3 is CASRTGGKVSNQPQHF. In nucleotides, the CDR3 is TGTGCCAGCAGGACAGGGGGCAAAGTAAGCAATCAGCCCCAGCATTTT.